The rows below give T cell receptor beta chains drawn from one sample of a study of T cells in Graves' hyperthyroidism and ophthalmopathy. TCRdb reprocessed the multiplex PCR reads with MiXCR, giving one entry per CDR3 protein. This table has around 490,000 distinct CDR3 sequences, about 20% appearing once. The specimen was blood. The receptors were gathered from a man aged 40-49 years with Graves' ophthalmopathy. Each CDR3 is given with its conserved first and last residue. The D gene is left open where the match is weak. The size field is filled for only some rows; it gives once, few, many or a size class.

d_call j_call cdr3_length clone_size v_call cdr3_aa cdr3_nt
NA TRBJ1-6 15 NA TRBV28 CASSSGARLNSPLHF TGTGCCAGCAGTTCTGGGGCCCGGCTAAATTCACCCCTCCACTTT
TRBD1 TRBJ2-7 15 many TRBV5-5 CASSLGDRVLFEQYF TGTGCCAGCAGCTTGGGGGACAGGGTTCTCTTCGAGCAGTACTTC
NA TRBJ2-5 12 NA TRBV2 CASINLGEAQYF TGTGCCAGCATAAACCTAGGGGAGGCCCAGTACTTC
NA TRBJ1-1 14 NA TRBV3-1 CARSQGEGPTEAFF TGTGCCCGCAGCCAAGGGGAGGGACCCACTGAAGCTTTCTTT
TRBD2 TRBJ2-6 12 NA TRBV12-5 CASLGGSNVLTF TGTGCTAGCCTGGGGGGGAGCAACGTCCTGACTTTC
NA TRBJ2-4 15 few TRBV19 CASSIAGAAGNIQYF TGTGCCAGTAGTATAGCTGGGGCTGCGGGAAACATTCAGTACTTC
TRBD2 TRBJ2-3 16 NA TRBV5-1 CASSLGAGGLTDTQYF TGCGCCAGCAGCTTAGGAGCGGGGGGGCTCACAGATACGCAGTATTTT
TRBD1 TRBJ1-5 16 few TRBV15 CATSRDRGFYNQPQHF TGTGCCACCAGCCGGGACAGGGGTTTCTACAATCAGCCCCAGCATTTT
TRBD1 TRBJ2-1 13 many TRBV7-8 CASSLGQTNEQFF TGTGCCAGCAGCTTGGGACAGACCAATGAGCAGTTCTTC
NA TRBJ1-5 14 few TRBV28 CASSSRVRNQPQHF TGTGCCAGCAGTTCACGGGTCAGGAATCAGCCCCAGCATTTT
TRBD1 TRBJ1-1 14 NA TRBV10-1 CAIRTGPVNTEAFF TGTGCCATCAGGACAGGGCCGGTGAACACTGAAGCTTTCTTT
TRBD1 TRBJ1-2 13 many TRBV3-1 CASSLDRGGSYTF TGTGCCAGCAGCCTGGACAGGGGTGGGAGCTACACCTTC
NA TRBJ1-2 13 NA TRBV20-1 CSASDSLGYGYTF TGCAGTGCTAGTGATTCATTAGGCTACGGCTACACCTTC
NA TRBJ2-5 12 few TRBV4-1 CASKGTGETQYF TGCGCCAGCAAGGGGACGGGAGAGACCCAGTACTTC
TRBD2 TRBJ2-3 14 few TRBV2 CASQRGETTDTQYF TGTGCCAGCCAGCGGGGAGAGACCACAGATACGCAGTATTTT
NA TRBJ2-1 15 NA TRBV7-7 CASSRPGSSYNEQFF TGTGCTAGCAGCCGACCTGGTAGCTCCTACAATGAGCAGTTCTTC
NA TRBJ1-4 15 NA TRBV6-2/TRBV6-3 CASRTNRPANEKLFF TGTGCCAGCAGGACAAACAGACCAGCTAATGAAAAACTGTTTTTT
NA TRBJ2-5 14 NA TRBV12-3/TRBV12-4 CASSHYIGQETQYF TGTGCCAGCAGTCATTACATAGGGCAAGAGACCCAGTACTTC
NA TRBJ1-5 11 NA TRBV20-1 CSAEFRVAQHF TGCAGTGCTGAGTTCCGGGTTGCCCAGCATTTT
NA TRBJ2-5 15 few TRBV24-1 CATSHGRVGQETQYF TGTGCCACCAGTCATGGCAGGGTGGGCCAAGAGACCCAGTACTTC
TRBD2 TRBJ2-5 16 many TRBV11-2 CASSFTSGGLQETQYF TGTGCCAGCAGCTTTACTAGCGGGGGCCTTCAAGAGACCCAGTACTTC
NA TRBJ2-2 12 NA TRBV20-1 CGRLLNTGELFF TGCGGTCGGTTGTTGAACACCGGGGAGCTGTTTTTT
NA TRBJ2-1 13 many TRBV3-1 CASSPWDFNEQFF TGTGCCAGCAGCCCCTGGGACTTCAATGAGCAGTTCTTC
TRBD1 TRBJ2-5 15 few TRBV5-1 CASSRAGTGLETQYF TGCGCCAGCAGCCGCGCCGGGACAGGGTTAGAGACCCAGTACTTC
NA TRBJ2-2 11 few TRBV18 CASSPGGELFF TGTGCCAGCTCACCGGGAGGGGAGCTGTTTTTT
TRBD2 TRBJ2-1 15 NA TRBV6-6 CASSYSFGRVKEQFF TGTGCCAGCAGTTACTCGTTCGGGAGGGTCAAGGAGCAGTTCTTC
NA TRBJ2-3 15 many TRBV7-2 CASSLLGADTDTQYF TGTGCCAGCAGCTTACTAGGGGCCGACACAGATACGCAGTATTTT
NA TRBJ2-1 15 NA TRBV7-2 CASSTQVTSYNEQFF TGTGCCAGCAGCACTCAGGTGACCTCCTACAATGAGCAGTTCTTC
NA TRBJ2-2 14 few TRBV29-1 CSVQGGVNTGELFF TGCAGCGTTCAAGGTGGGGTTAACACCGGGGAGCTGTTTTTT
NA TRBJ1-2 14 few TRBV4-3 CASSQDRAVYGYTF TGCGCCAGCAGCCAAGATCGGGCAGTCTATGGCTACACCTTC